Below, 4 T cell receptor beta chains from the same sample are listed, as sequenced in a study of blood T cell repertoires in COVID-19. The method was immunoSEQ multiplex PCR; TCRdb's version includes in-frame clones alone and lacks a portion of them. This table has approximately 210,000 clones, roughly nine tenths appearing once. Sample: peripheral blood. The receptors originated from a man in his forties with acute or convalescent COVID-19.

The CDR3 sequence is CASSLQDPDTQYF. CDR3 DNA sequence: TGCGCCAGCAGCTTGCAGGATCCAGATACGCAGTATTTT. V usage is TRBV5-1 and J usage is TRBJ2-3; D unresolved. Trimming removed 1 base from V and 4 bases from J, with 7 bases in between. The CDR3 spans 13 residues. Germline V gene data show CDR1 as SGHRS and CDR2 as YFSETQ.

V is TRBV29-1 and J is TRBJ1-1; a weak D match, TRBD1 (5 bases). The germline gives CDR1 SQVTM, CDR2 ANQGSEA. V lost 7 bases and J lost 5, with 14 bases in between. CDR3 length: 12 residues. The CDR3 DNA sequence: TGCAGCGGTGGGAGGGGAGGAACTGAAGCTTTCTTT. It encodes CSGGRGGTEAFF. Complete variable domain (other parts from reference TRBV29-1 and TRBJ1-1): SAVISQKPSRDICQRGTSLTIQCQVDSQVTMMFWYRQQPGQSLTLIATANQGSEATYESGFVIDKFPISRPNLTFSTLTVSNMSPEDSSIYLCSGGRGGTEAFFGQGTRLTVV.

This clone is a singleton in its sample. The chain employs TRBV14 and TRBJ1-2; D is unresolved. CDR1 is SGHDN and CDR2 is FVKESK in the germline V gene. Trimming stripped 4 bases from V and 7 bases from J, with 10 bases between. The length of the CDR3 is 12 residues. Here the CDR3 reads CASSPNSGGYTF. Here the CDR3 DNA reads TGTGCCAGCAGCCCTAACTCAGGTGGCTACACCTTC.

The V call is TRBV24-1, the J call TRBJ2-7; a weak D match, TRBD2 (6 bases). This CDR3 contains 12 residues. V was cut by 0 bases and J by 9 bases, with 8 bases left in between. Germline lookup yields CDR1 KGHDR and CDR2 SFDVKD. CDR3 protein: CATSDLGGGQYF. The DNA for the CDR3 is TGTGCCACCAGTGATTTGGGGGGAGGGCAGTACTTC.